A single sample is the source of the 28 T cell receptor beta chains below, sequenced in a study of CD8+ T cells in alopecia areata. Following extraction, RNA underwent reverse transcription to cDNA, which served as the sequencing template. Measured with immunoSEQ multiplex PCR; TCRdb has only the in-frame clones, and not every one. Of under 150,000 clones listed, 61% were seen once; the top ten hold 5.7%. Treatment here: oral pan-JAK inhibitor, 5-10 mg twice daily. The starting material was CD4+ T cells sorted from blood, obtained at week 4, from a patient treated with tofacitinib. All receptors come from a human donor with alopecia areata.

The chain is built from TRBV14 and TRBJ2-6, with 7 nucleotides matching TRBD1. Germline loops: CDR1 SGHDN, CDR2 FVKESK. V shed 6 bases, J shed 0 bases, and the junction held 20 bases outside the gene matches. The CDR3 runs to 21 residues. CDR3 nucleotides: TGTGCCAGCAGGCGACCGGGACAGATATACCCAACCTACTCTGGGGCCAACGTCCTGACTTTC. It encodes CASRRPGQIYPTYSGANVLTF.

This rearrangement joins TRBV6-1 to TRBJ2-5, with a possible D match to TRBD2 (5 bases). CDR3 length: 13 amino acids. With 4 bases removed from V and 5 bases from J, the gap between germline ends came to 11 bases. Germline V lookup: CDR1 MNHNS, CDR2 SASEGT. The CDR3 loop is CASSVTRRETQYF. CDR3 sequence (DNA): TGTGCCAGCAGTGTTACTAGGCGGGAGACCCAGTACTTC.

This chain joins TRBV30 and TRBJ2-5, with D perhaps assigned TRBD1 or TRBD2 (6 bases each). Trimming cost V 5 bases and J 6 bases, with 13 bases left between them. Looked up from germline, CDR1 is GTSNPN and CDR2 is SVGIG (reference sequence). The CDR3 totals 12 residues. CDR3 nucleotides: TGTGCCTGGCTGCGGGACACACAGACCCAGTACTTC. Its translation: CAWLRDTQTQYF.

The CDR3 DNA reads as TGTGCCAGCAGTGACCCGGGACAGGGGAACACTGAAGCTTTCTTT. Protein sequence: CASSDPGQGNTEAFF. The chain joins TRBV25-1 to TRBJ1-1; 9 bases are shared with TRBD1. Germline CDR1 MGHDK, CDR2 SYGVNS. The length of the CDR3 is 15 residues. Losses at the gene ends were 3 bases for V and 1 base for J; bases not matched to a gene: 3.

This clone came up a few times. This chain links TRBV7-9 with TRBJ1-3; D uncertain. The V end lost 0 bases, the J end lost 4 bases, and 7 bases lay between the germline ends. The CDR3 has 14 residues. Germline CDR1 SEHNR, CDR2 FQNEAQ (reference sequence). The CDR3 bases are TGTGCCAGCAGCTTAGCGGGCGGAGGAAACACCATATATTTT. Translating it yields CASSLAGGGNTIYF. Supplemented by reference TRBV7-9 and TRBJ1-3, the full variable domain reads DTGVSQNPRHKITKRGQNVTFRCDPISEHNRLYWYRQTLGQGPEFLTYFQNEAQLEKSRLLSDRFSAERPKGSFSTLEIQRTEQGDSAMYLCASSLAGGGNTIYFGEGSWLTVV.

This chain uses TRBV6-5 with TRBJ1-6, with D unresolved. Germline CDR1 reads MNHEY; CDR2 reads SVGAGI. The CDR3 has 13 amino acids. V was trimmed by 4 bases and J by 6 bases, leaving 7 bases between them. CDR3 amino acids: CASSLRPNSPLHF. For the CDR3, the DNA is TGTGCCAGCAGTTTAAGACCTAATTCACCCCTCCACTTT.

The chain recombines TRBV5-6 with TRBJ1-5; no definite D call. Per the germline V gene, CDR1 is SGHDT and CDR2 is YYEEEE. The V gene lost 0 bases and the J gene lost 2 bases, with 6 bases spanning the gap. CDR3 length: 14 amino acids. Here the CDR3 DNA reads TGTGCCAGCAGCTTGGCCGCTGGCAATCAGCCCCAGCATTTT. The encoded protein is CASSLAAGNQPQHF.

The J gene is TRBJ1-2, the V gene TRBV29-1; D is ambiguous. Germline assignment: CDR1 SQVTM and CDR2 ANQGSEA. The CDR3 is 13 amino acids. Trimming cost V 3 bases and J 2 bases, with 10 bases left between them. The CDR3 protein is CSVDMINNYGYTF. The CDR3 DNA follows: TGCAGCGTTGATATGATCAACAACTATGGCTACACCTTC.

The rearrangement joins TRBV30 to TRBJ2-7, with 9 bases matching TRBD2. This CDR3 has 14 amino acids. The germline CDR1 and CDR2 sequences are GTSNPN and SVGIG (reference sequence). Losses at the gene ends were 0 bases for V and 3 bases for J; bases not matched to a gene: 3. The DNA of the CDR3 is TGTGCCTGGAGTGTGAGGCGGGAGGGCTACGAGCAGTACTTC. Translation: CAWSVRREGYEQYF. Drawing the rest from reference TRBV30 and TRBJ2-7, the complete variable domain is SQTIHQWPATLVQPVGSPLSLECTVEGTSNPNLYWYRQAAGRGLQLLFYSVGIGQISSEVPQNLSASRPQDRQFILSSKKLLLSDSGFYLCAWSVRREGYEQYFGPGTRLTVT.

The chain has TRBV7-3 and TRBJ2-1, with D unresolved. V lost 3 bases and J lost 3, with 9 bases in between. CDR1 is SGHTA and CDR2 is FQGTGA in the germline V gene. The CDR3 runs to 14 residues. CDR3 region: CASSLGLDYNEQFF. The CDR3 nucleotides read TGTGCCAGCAGCTTGGGCCTCGACTACAATGAGCAGTTCTTC. Using reference TRBV7-3 and TRBJ2-1 for the parts outside the CDR3, the full variable domain is GAGVSQTPSNKVTEKGKYVELRCDPISGHTALYWYRQSLGQGPEFLIYFQGTGAADDSGLPNDRFFAVRPEGSVSTLKIQRTERGDSAVYLCASSLGLDYNEQFFGPGTRLTVL.

The CDR3 coding sequence is TGCGCCAGCCGCGGTCAGGGAGAGGGCTACACCTTC. This encodes CASRGQGEGYTF. The rearrangement uses TRBV23-1 and TRBJ1-2; weak D call: TRBD1 (5 bases). TRBV23-1 is an ORF, and what it does is uncertain. V lost 8 bases to trimming and J lost 8 bases, with 15 bases between them. This CDR3 spans 12 amino acids.

The V call is TRBV29-1, the J call TRBJ1-2; 8 positions match TRBD1. CDR1 is SQVTM, CDR2 ANQGSEA, per germline. CDR3 size: 13 residues. V was pared by 3 bases and J by 2 bases, with 2 bases of the junction left unmatched. The CDR3 sequence: CSVDQGANYGYTF. The CDR3 coding sequence is TGCAGCGTTGACCAGGGGGCGAACTATGGCTACACCTTC. The variable domain in full, completed from reference TRBV29-1 and TRBJ1-2, reads SAVISQKPSRDICQRGTSLTIQCQVDSQVTMMFWYRQQPGQSLTLIATANQGSEATYESGFVIDKFPISRPNLTFSTLTVSNMSPEDSSIYLCSVDQGANYGYTFGSGTRLTVV.

The chain employs TRBV5-6 and TRBJ2-7, with D perhaps assigned TRBD1 or TRBD2 (5 bases each). V was trimmed by 3 bases and J by 1 base, leaving 17 bases between them. The CDR3 contains 16 residues. Germline CDR1 reads SGHDT; CDR2 reads YYEEEE. The CDR3 reads CASSSQNGDVSYEQYF. Written as DNA, the CDR3 is TGTGCCAGCAGCTCCCAGAACGGGGACGTATCCTACGAGCAGTACTTC.

The chain couples TRBV11-1 to TRBJ1-2; no definite D call. V was cut by 5 bases and J by 2 bases, with 15 bases left in between. In germline, CDR1 is SGHAT, CDR2 FQDESV (reference sequence). The CDR3 is 15 amino acids. The CDR3 protein is CASSPLAVPNYGYTF. The CDR3 bases are TGTGCCAGCAGCCCATTGGCAGTTCCGAACTATGGCTACACCTTC.

The V and J genes are TRBV30 and TRBJ1-5, with D unresolved. This CDR3 is 13 amino acids long. Germline loops: CDR1 GTSNPN, CDR2 SVGIG (reference sequence). V lost 1 base to trimming and J lost 5 bases, with 9 bases between them. This CDR3 is CAWSEENYQPQHF. CDR3 nucleotides: TGTGCCTGGAGTGAGGAAAACTATCAGCCCCAGCATTTT.

The J gene is TRBJ2-5, the V gene TRBV7-2; D gene unclear. From germline, CDR1 is SGHTA and CDR2 FQGNSA. CDR3 size: 15 residues. V lost 1 base to trimming and J lost 5 bases, with 14 bases between them. CDR3 bases: TGTGCCAGCAGCTTAGATCTTGGGCAGTGGGAGACCCAGTACTTC. Protein product: CASSLDLGQWETQYF.

This rearrangement joins TRBV7-2 to TRBJ1-1; the D is unclear. The CDR3 is made up of 14 amino acids. In germline, CDR1 is SGHTA, CDR2 FQGNSA. The germline V and J ends were trimmed by 1 base and 0 bases, with 6 bases remaining between them. The CDR3 sequence: CASSLGEMNTEAFF. CDR3 DNA sequence: TGTGCCAGCAGCTTAGGGGAGATGAACACTGAAGCTTTCTTT.

The V and J genes are TRBV5-4 and TRBJ2-7; TRBD1 agrees at 7 bases. The trim removed 5 bases at V and 0 bases at J, leaving 11 bases unmatched. There are 16 residues in the CDR3. Per the germline V gene, CDR1 is SGHNT and CDR2 is YYREEE (reference sequence). CDR3 nucleotides: TGTGCCAGCAGTCGTACTCAGGGGGACCACTCCTACGAGCAGTACTTC. Translating gives CASSRTQGDHSYEQYF. The whole variable domain, filled in from reference TRBV5-4 and TRBJ2-7, reads ETGVTQSPTHLIKTRGQQVTLRCSSQSGHNTVSWYQQALGQGPQFIFQYYREEENGRGNFPPRFSGLQFPNYSSELNVNALELDDSALYLCASSRTQGDHSYEQYFGPGTRLTVT.

The J gene is TRBJ1-2, the V gene TRBV5-1, with 8 positions matching TRBD1. In germline, CDR1 is SGHRS, CDR2 YFSETQ. The ends lost 0 bases at V and 8 bases at J; junction bases unmatched: 9. CDR3 size: 15 residues. CDR3 loop: CASSLGSTGVDGYTF. CDR3 in DNA: TGCGCCAGCAGCTTGGGATCGACAGGGGTGGACGGCTACACCTTC.

The chain links TRBV5-1 to TRBJ2-3, with TRBD2 identical over 9 bases. The J segment lost 3 bases and the V segment lost 6 bases, leaving 17 bases of the junction unmatched. Germline V gene lookup returns CDR1 SGHRS and CDR2 YFSETQ. This CDR3 spans 18 amino acids. CDR3 in amino acids: CASTEGLNSGGWTDTQYF. CDR3 coding DNA: TGCGCCAGCACCGAAGGCCTGAATAGCGGGGGATGGACAGATACGCAGTATTTT. Filled out from reference TRBV5-1 and TRBJ2-3, the complete variable domain reads KAGVTQTPRYLIKTRGQQVTLSCSPISGHRSVSWYQQTPGQGLQFLFEYFSETQRNKGNFPGRFSGRQFSNSRSEMNVSTLELGDSALYLCASTEGLNSGGWTDTQYFGPGTRLTVL.

This clone was observed a handful of times. This chain joins TRBV2 and TRBJ2-2; TRBD1 might be the D (6 bases). The CDR3 is 16 residues long. Germline CDR1 is SNHLY and CDR2 is FYNNEI. Trimming took off 3 bases at V and 5 bases at J, with 16 bases between the two ends. CDR3 loop: CASSEEGGRRTGELFF. CDR3 DNA: TGTGCCAGCAGTGAGGAAGGGGGACGGAGGACCGGGGAGCTGTTTTTT.

The rearrangement links TRBV13 to TRBJ2-7, with D hard to call. This CDR3 region has 13 residues. Trimming shortened V by 4 bases and J by 2 bases, and 9 bases separated the two germline ends. Per the germline V gene, CDR1 is PRHDT and CDR2 is FYEKMQ (reference sequence). The CDR3 sequence: CASSSIRPYEQYF. The CDR3 DNA reads TGTGCCAGCAGCTCCATCCGTCCCTACGAGCAGTACTTC. Looking up the rest from reference TRBV13 and TRBJ2-7 gives the full variable domain: AAGVIQSPRHLIKEKRETATLKCYPIPRHDTVYWYQQGPGQDPQFLISFYEKMQSDKGSIPDRFSAQQFSDYHSELNMSSLELGDSALYFCASSSIRPYEQYFGPGTRLTVT.

DNA for the CDR3: TGTGCCATCAGACAGGGGGCAGATCAGCCCCAGCATTTT. This codes for CAIRQGADQPQHF. V and J are TRBV10-3 and TRBJ1-5; 9 nucleotides line up with TRBD1. J was trimmed by 5 bases and V by 6 bases; bases with no gene match: 2. Germline values: CDR1 ENHRY, CDR2 SYGVKD. The CDR3 has 13 amino acids.

A single count supports this clone. V usage is TRBV30 and J usage is TRBJ1-1; D call uncertain. This CDR3 is 12 amino acids long. Per germline, CDR1 GTSNPN and CDR2 SVGIG (reference sequence). Trimming cost V 2 bases and J 7 bases, with 11 bases left between them. CDR3 nucleotide sequence: TGTGCCTGGAGTCTAGGAGCCCGTGAAGCTTTCTTT. Translated, it gives CAWSLGAREAFF.

This clone was picked up a small number of times. The chain couples TRBV2 to TRBJ2-7; 7 nucleotides agree with TRBD1. The CDR3 is made up of 11 amino acids. CDR1 and CDR2 (germline): SNHLY, FYNNEI. The J segment lost 2 bases and the V segment lost 10 bases, leaving 2 bases of the junction unmatched. In DNA form, the CDR3 reads TGTGCCACCGGACAGGCCTACGAGCAGTACTTC. This codes for CATGQAYEQYF.

The chain uses TRBV7-3 and TRBJ2-3; D gene uncertain. The germline V gene encodes CDR1 SGHTA and CDR2 FQGTGA. Trimming left V 4 bases short and J 2 bases short, with 22 bases between. The CDR3 is made up of 18 amino acids. The CDR3 region has the DNA TGTGCCAGCAGCTCCCCCACAGCCTTGGTTATGTTCACAGATACGCAGTATTTT. Translated, it gives CASSSPTALVMFTDTQYF. Drawing the rest from reference TRBV7-3 and TRBJ2-3, the complete variable domain is GAGVSQTPSNKVTEKGKYVELRCDPISGHTALYWYRQSLGQGPEFLIYFQGTGAADDSGLPNDRFFAVRPEGSVSTLKIQRTERGDSAVYLCASSSPTALVMFTDTQYFGPGTRLTVL.

This clone was detected only a few times. V and J are TRBV7-9 and TRBJ2-1; D is possibly TRBD1 (5 bases). The length of the CDR3 is 15 residues. The germline CDR1 and CDR2 sequences are SEHNR and FQNEAQ (reference sequence). The germline V and J ends were trimmed by 5 bases and 4 bases, with 15 bases remaining between them. CDR3 in amino acids: CASSIQASRYNEQFF. DNA for the CDR3: TGTGCCAGCAGCATACAGGCCAGCCGATACAATGAGCAGTTCTTC. Combining the CDR3 with reference TRBV7-9 and TRBJ2-1 gives the whole variable domain DTGVSQNPRHKITKRGQNVTFRCDPISEHNRLYWYRQTLGQGPEFLTYFQNEAQLEKSRLLSDRFSAERPKGSFSTLEIQRTEQGDSAMYLCASSIQASRYNEQFFGPGTRLTVL.

The rearrangement joins TRBV6-5 to TRBJ1-6; 7 bases match TRBD1. V lost 6 bases to trimming and J lost 10 bases; unmatched junction nucleotides: 9. Germline V lookup: CDR1 MNHEY, CDR2 SVGAGI. This CDR3 has 14 residues. CDR3 nucleotides: TGTGCCAGCAGCCCCACAGGGGTGGACTCACCCCTCCACTTT. This encodes CASSPTGVDSPLHF.